This T cell receptor beta chain originates from a study of T cells in Graves' hyperthyroidism and ophthalmopathy. What was amplified from RNA transcripts were TCR beta CDR3 regions. A first-round RT-PCR of the TCR CDR3 used the HTBI primer set. From the multiplex PCR reads, TCRdb called clonotypes with MiXCR, one entry per CDR3 protein. This table has about 610,000 distinct CDR3 sequences, 46% appearing once. This clonotype was detected many times. Its antigen is unidentified. Findings and limits, study-wide: The model's output predicted ophthalmopathy at a median of roughly 6 months prior to onset.

This TCR was recovered from a woman aged 18-35 years with Graves' hyperthyroidism. Sequenced: peripheral blood or thyroid tissue (not recorded which).

CDR3 sequence (DNA): TGTGCCAGCAGTGAAAGGACAGGGGCAAATTCACCCCTCCACTTT. Protein: CASSERTGANSPLHF. The chain combines TRBV2 with TRBJ1-6, with 9 bases aligning to TRBD1. The germline CDR1 and CDR2 sequences are SNHLY and FYNNEI. The CDR3 runs to 15 residues. With V trimmed by 2 bases and J by 7 bases, 3 bases remained unmatched.